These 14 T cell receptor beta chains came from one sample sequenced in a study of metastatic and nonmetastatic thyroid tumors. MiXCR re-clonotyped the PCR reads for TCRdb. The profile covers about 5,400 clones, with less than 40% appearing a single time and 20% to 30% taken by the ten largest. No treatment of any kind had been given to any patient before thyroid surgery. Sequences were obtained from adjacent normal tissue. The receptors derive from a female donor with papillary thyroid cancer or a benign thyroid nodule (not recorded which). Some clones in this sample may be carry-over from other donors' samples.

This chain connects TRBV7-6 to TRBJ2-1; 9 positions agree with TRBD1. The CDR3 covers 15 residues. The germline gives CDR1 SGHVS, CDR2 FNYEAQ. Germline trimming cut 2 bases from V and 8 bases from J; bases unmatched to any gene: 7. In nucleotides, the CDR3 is TGTGCCAGCAGCTTAACCGGGACAGGGTTGGATGAGCAGTTCTTC. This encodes CASSLTGTGLDEQFF.

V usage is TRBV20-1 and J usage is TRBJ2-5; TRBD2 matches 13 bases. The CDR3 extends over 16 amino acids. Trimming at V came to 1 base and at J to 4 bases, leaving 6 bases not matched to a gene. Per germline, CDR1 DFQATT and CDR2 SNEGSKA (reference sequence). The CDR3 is CSARAQLAGGPETQYF. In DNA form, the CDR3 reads TGCAGTGCTAGAGCCCAACTAGCGGGAGGGCCAGAGACCCAGTACTTC.

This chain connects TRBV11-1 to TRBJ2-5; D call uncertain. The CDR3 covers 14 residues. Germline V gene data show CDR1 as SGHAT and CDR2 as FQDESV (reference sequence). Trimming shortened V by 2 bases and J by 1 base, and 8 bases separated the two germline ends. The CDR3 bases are TGTGCCAGCAGCTTAAGCAGGACCCAAGAGACCCAGTACTTC. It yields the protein CASSLSRTQETQYF.

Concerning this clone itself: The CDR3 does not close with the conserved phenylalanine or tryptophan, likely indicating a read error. CDR3 bases: TGTGCCAGCAGCTTAGATGCGGGCCTAGCGGGAAAAGCCGGGGAGCTGTTTTCT. Encoded protein: CASSLDAGLAGKAGELFS. The chain employs TRBV11-2 and TRBJ2-2, with 9 nucleotides matching TRBD2. Germline values: CDR1 SGHAT, CDR2 FQNNGV. J gave up 6 bases and V 0 bases, and 11 bases lay outside the gene matches. The CDR3 runs to 18 residues.

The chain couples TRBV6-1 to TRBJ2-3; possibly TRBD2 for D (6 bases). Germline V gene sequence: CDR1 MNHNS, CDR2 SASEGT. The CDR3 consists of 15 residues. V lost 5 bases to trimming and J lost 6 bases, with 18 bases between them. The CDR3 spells CASSRTNSKLDTQYF. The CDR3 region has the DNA TGTGCCAGCAGTCGGACTAACTCTAAGTTGGATACGCAGTATTTT.

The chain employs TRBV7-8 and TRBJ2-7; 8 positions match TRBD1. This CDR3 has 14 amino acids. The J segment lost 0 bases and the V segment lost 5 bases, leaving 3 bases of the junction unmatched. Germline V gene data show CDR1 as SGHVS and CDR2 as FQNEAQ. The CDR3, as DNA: TGTGCCAGCAGCCGGGACAGGTCCTCCTACGAGCAGTACTTC. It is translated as CASSRDRSSYEQYF. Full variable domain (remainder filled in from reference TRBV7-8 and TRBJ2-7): GAGVSQSPRYKVAKRGQDVALRCDPISGHVSLFWYQQALGQGPEFLTYFQNEAQLDKSGLPSDRFFAERPEGSVSTLKIQRTQQEDSAVYLCASSRDRSSYEQYFGPGTRLTVT.

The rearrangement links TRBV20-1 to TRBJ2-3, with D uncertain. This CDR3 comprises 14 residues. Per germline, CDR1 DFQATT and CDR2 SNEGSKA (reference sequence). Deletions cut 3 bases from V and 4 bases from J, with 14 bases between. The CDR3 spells CSARLPAHPDTQYF. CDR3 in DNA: TGCAGTGCTAGGCTCCCGGCGCACCCAGATACGCAGTATTTT.

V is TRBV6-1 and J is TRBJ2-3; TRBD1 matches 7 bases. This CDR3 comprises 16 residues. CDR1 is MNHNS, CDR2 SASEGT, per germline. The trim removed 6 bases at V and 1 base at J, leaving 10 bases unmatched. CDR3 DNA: TGTGCCAGCAGCGTATATAACAGGGGTCGCACAGATACGCAGTATTTT. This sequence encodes CASSVYNRGRTDTQYF.

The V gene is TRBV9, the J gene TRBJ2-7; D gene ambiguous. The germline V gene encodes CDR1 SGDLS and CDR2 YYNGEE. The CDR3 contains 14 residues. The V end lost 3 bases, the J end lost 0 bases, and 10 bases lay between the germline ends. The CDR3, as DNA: TGTGCCAGCAGCGCGGATGGCAGCTCCTACGAGCAGTACTTC. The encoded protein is CASSADGSSYEQYF.

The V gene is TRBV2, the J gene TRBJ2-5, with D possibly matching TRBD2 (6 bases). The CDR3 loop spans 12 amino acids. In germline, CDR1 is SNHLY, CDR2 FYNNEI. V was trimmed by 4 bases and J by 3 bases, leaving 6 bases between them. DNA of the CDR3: TGTGCCAGCAGTGTAGCGGAAGAGACCCAGTACTTC. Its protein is CASSVAEETQYF.

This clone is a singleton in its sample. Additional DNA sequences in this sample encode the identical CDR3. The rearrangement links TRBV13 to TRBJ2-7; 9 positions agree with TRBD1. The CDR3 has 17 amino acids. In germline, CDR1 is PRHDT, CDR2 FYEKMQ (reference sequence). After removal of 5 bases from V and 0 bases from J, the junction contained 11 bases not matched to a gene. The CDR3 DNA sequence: TGTGCCAGCAGCACCAAAGGTGGGGACAGGGCCTCCTACGAGCAGTACTTC. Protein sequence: CASSTKGGDRASYEQYF.

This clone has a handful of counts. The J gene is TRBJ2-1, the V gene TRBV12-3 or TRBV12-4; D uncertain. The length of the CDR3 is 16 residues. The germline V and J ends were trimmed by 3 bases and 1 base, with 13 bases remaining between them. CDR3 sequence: CASSFFGTDSYNEQFF. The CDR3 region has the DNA TGTGCCAGCAGTTTCTTCGGTACAGATTCCTACAATGAGCAGTTCTTC.

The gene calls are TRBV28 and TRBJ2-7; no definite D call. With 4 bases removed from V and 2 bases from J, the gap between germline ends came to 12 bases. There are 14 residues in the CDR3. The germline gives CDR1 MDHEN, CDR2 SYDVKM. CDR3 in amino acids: CASSSENSPYEQYF. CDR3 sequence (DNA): TGTGCCAGCAGTTCCGAAAACAGCCCCTACGAGCAGTACTTC.

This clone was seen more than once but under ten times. CDR3 sequence: CASRRDSGSLAYNSPLHF. CDR3 nucleotide sequence: TGTGCCAGTCGCCGGGACAGTGGGTCCTTAGCCTATAATTCACCCCTCCACTTT. The chain joins TRBV19 to TRBJ1-6; 7 bases line up with TRBD1. The V gene's germline CDR1 is LNHDA and CDR2 SQIVND (reference sequence). The CDR3 loop spans 18 amino acids. After removal of 8 bases from V and 2 bases from J, the junction contained 15 bases not matched to a gene.